The rows below give T cell receptor beta chains drawn from one sample of a study of T cells in Graves' hyperthyroidism and ophthalmopathy. Using its own MiXCR run on the multiplex PCR reads, TCRdb lists one record per CDR3 protein. The sample shows approximately 500,000 distinct CDR3 sequences, about half of them seen only once. The specimen sequenced was peripheral blood or thyroid tissue (not recorded which). These receptors were collected from a woman aged 18-29 years with Graves' hyperthyroidism. The CDR3 runs from the conserved cysteine through the conserved F or W. A D gene is named only where the DNA matches it firmly. Only some rows state a clone size, as once, few, many or a class for expanded clones.

size	V	J	D	CDR3	DNA
many	TRBV7-9	TRBJ2-7	-	CASSFGQYYEQYF	TGTGCCAGCAGCTTCGGGCAGTACTACGAGCAGTACTTC
-	TRBV15	TRBJ2-7	TRBD1	CATSSDRGGYEQYF	TGTGCCACCAGCTCAGACAGGGGAGGCTACGAGCAGTACTTC
-	TRBV7-9	TRBJ2-7	TRBD1	CASSPRTGNEQYF	TGTGCCAGCAGCCCCCGGACAGGGAACGAGCAGTACTTC
-	TRBV25-1	TRBJ2-1	-	CASSSSTLPGEEQFF	TGTGCCAGCAGTTCTAGCACCCTTCCCGGGGAGGAGCAGTTCTTC
many	TRBV20-1	TRBJ1-5	TRBD1	CSARPLGTERQPQHF	TGCAGTGCTAGACCCCTAGGGACAGAACGCCAGCCCCAGCATTTT
-	TRBV30	TRBJ2-2	-	CAWKLTRSTGELVF	TGTGCCTGGAAACTTACTCGTAGCACCGGGGAGCTGGTTTTT
many	TRBV20-1	TRBJ1-1	-	CSARDLYTRSGDTEAFF	TGCAGTGCTAGAGATCTTTATACGAGGTCAGGGGACACTGAAGCTTTCTTT
few	TRBV20-1	TRBJ2-3	-	CSAIVHPSTDTQYF	TGCAGTGCCATTGTACACCCTTCCACAGATACGCAGTATTTT
many	TRBV19	TRBJ1-5	-	CASSHVDRLNQPQHF	TGTGCCAGTAGCCACGTTGACAGGCTCAATCAGCCCCAGCATTTT
few	TRBV24-1	TRBJ1-2	-	CATSDSSYGYTF	TGTGCCACCAGTGATTCAAGCTATGGCTACACCTTC
many	TRBV19	TRBJ1-5	-	CASSRPLQGRGQPQHF	TGTGCCAGTAGTCGCCCCTTGCAGGGGCGAGGTCAGCCCCAGCATTTT
many	TRBV27	TRBJ1-2	-	CASSGPGGRFYGYTF	TGTGCCAGCAGTGGCCCCGGGGGAAGGTTCTATGGCTACACCTTC
-	TRBV7-6	TRBJ1-1	TRBD1	CASSLPTGSVDTEAFF	TGTGCCAGCAGCCTACCGACAGGGAGTGTGGACACTGAAGCTTTCTTT
-	TRBV29-1	TRBJ2-7	-	CSVRLGGSYKQYF	TGCAGCGTCCGCTTGGGGGGCTCCTACAAGCAGTACTTC
many	TRBV20-1	TRBJ1-5	-	CSARDGGNQPQHF	TGCAGTGCTAGAGATGGGGGCAATCAGCCCCAGCATTTT
many	TRBV27	TRBJ2-7	TRBD1	CASTPGTDLDEQYF	TGTGCCAGCACTCCCGGGACAGACTTGGACGAGCAGTACTTC
many	TRBV15	TRBJ1-5	-	CATSRGGGNQPQHF	TGTGCCACCAGCAGAGGAGGGGGCAATCAGCCCCAGCATTTT
few	TRBV29-1	TRBJ2-5	-	CSGGGETQYF	TGCAGCGGGGGTGGGGAGACCCAGTACTTC
-	TRBV7-9	TRBJ2-6	TRBD1	CASSLGTAINVLTF	TGTGCCAGCAGCCTCGGGACAGCAATCAACGTCCTGACTTTC
many	TRBV12-5	TRBJ2-5	TRBD1	CASGRQGAGETQYF	TGTGCTAGTGGTAGACAGGGGGCAGGAGAGACCCAGTACTTC
few	TRBV29-1	TRBJ2-3	TRBD2	CSVVPGTSVGTQYF	TGCAGCGTTGTACCTGGGACTAGCGTAGGTACGCAGTATTTT
-	TRBV29-1	TRBJ1-4	-	CSVVGPNEKLFF	TGCAGCGTTGTAGGGCCGAATGAAAAACTGTTTTTT
-	TRBV2	TRBJ1-1	-	CASRGLAGNTEAFF	TGTGCCAGCAGGGGACTAGCGGGTAACACTGAGGCTTTCTTT
few	TRBV28	TRBJ1-1	-	CASLTPGTEAFF	TGTGCCAGCCTAACCCCAGGGACTGAAGCTTTCTTT
-	TRBV20-1	TRBJ2-7	-	CSTRSQGNYEQYF	TGCAGCACCCGGAGTCAGGGTAACTACGAGCAGTACTTC
once	TRBV7-9	TRBJ2-6	-	CASTGAGANVLTF	TGTGCCAGCACCGGGGCTGGGGCCAACGTCCTGACTTTC
many	TRBV7-9	TRBJ1-2	-	CASTSTPGQKYGYTF	TGTGCCAGCACCAGTACCCCCGGACAGAAATATGGCTACACCTTC
-	TRBV29-1	TRBJ2-3	TRBD2	CSVERAGGTDTQYF	TGCAGCGTTGAAAGAGCGGGAGGCACAGATACGCAGTATTTT
many	TRBV6-2/TRBV6-3	TRBJ2-5	TRBD1	CASSYSRDRGDETQYF	TGTGCCAGCAGTTACTCGAGGGACAGGGGGGACGAGACCCAGTACTTC
many	TRBV11-2	TRBJ2-5	-	CASTPGQTQYF	TGTGCCAGCACCCCCGGGCAGACCCAGTACTTC
-	TRBV29-1	TRBJ1-5	-	CSFSTGYQPQHF	TGCAGCTTCTCGACAGGTTATCAGCCCCAGCATTTT
-	TRBV27	TRBJ2-7	-	CASIELGEEGYEQYF	TGTGCCAGCATAGAGCTTGGTGAGGAGGGCTACGAGCAGTACTTC
many	TRBV7-2	TRBJ1-2	TRBD1	CASSLDGTGGLGGYTF	TGTGCCAGCAGCTTAGATGGGACAGGGGGGCTCGGGGGCTACACCTTC
-	TRBV27	TRBJ1-2	-	CASSSPLGGYTF	TGTGCCAGCAGTTCCCCACTGGGAGGCTACACCTTC
-	TRBV7-9	TRBJ2-7	TRBD1	CASSQDRDGLYEQYF	TGTGCCAGCAGCCAGGACAGGGATGGACTATACGAGCAGTACTTC
-	TRBV11-3	TRBJ2-5	-	CASSGGETQNF	TGTGCCAGCAGCGGGGGTGAGACCCAGAACTTC
many	TRBV28	TRBJ2-5	-	CASSFLGRAETQYF	TGTGCCAGCAGTTTCCTCGGCAGGGCAGAGACCCAGTACTTC
-	TRBV2	TRBJ2-3	-	CASSLWDSPPDTQYF	TGTGCCAGCAGTTTATGGGACTCCCCCCCAGATACGCAGTATTTT
once	TRBV7-9	TRBJ2-3	TRBD2	CASSLVGLAGATDTQYF	TGTGCCAGCAGCTTAGTGGGACTAGCGGGAGCCACAGATACGCAGTATTTT
-	TRBV29-1	TRBJ1-2	-	CSTPTGREHGYTF	TGCAGCACCCCTACCGGGAGGGAACATGGCTACACCTTC
many	TRBV7-9	TRBJ1-2	TRBD1	CASSRSGQNYGYTF	TGTGCCAGCAGTCGCTCGGGACAGAACTATGGCTACACCTTC
-	TRBV29-1	TRBJ2-7	TRBD1	CSVGTGVSYNEQYF	TGCAGCGTTGGGACAGGGGTCTCCTACAATGAGCAGTACTTC
-	TRBV20-1	TRBJ1-5	-	CSARTGDPYEQPQHF	TGCAGTGCTCGGACTGGGGACCCCTACGAGCAGCCCCAGCATTTT
many	TRBV3-1	TRBJ2-7	TRBD1	CASSQVAGQGKTYEQYF	TGTGCCAGCAGCCAAGTGGCGGGACAGGGGAAAACCTACGAGCAGTACTTC
many	TRBV6-6	TRBJ2-7	-	CASSYLARSYEQYF	TGTGCCAGCAGTTACCTAGCGCGATCCTACGAGCAGTACTTC
many	TRBV10-3	TRBJ2-7	-	CAITSGRNYEQYF	TGTGCCATCACATCTGGGAGAAACTACGAGCAGTACTTC
-	TRBV19	TRBJ2-1	-	CASSINRINNEQFF	TGTGCCAGTAGTATCAACAGGATAAACAATGAGCAGTTCTTC
-	TRBV2	TRBJ1-2	-	CASSEDGRGVGYTF	TGTGCCAGCAGTGAAGACGGGAGGGGAGTCGGCTACACCTTC
many	TRBV10-3	TRBJ1-2	-	CAIRDSAGASGYTF	TGTGCCATCAGGGACAGCGCCGGGGCCTCTGGCTACACCTTC
-	TRBV20-1	TRBJ2-5	-	CSASMGFSSSSQETQYF	TGCAGTGCTAGCATGGGATTTTCTAGCAGTAGCCAAGAGACCCAGTACTTC
-	TRBV20-1	TRBJ1-1	TRBD1	CSEQGAGMNTEAFF	TGCAGTGAGCAGGGGGCCGGGATGAACACTGAAGCTTTCTTT
many	TRBV13	TRBJ2-7	TRBD2	CASSNSAGGSSYEQYF	TGTGCCAGCAGCAACTCAGCGGGAGGGTCGTCCTACGAGCAGTACTTC
many	TRBV20-1	TRBJ1-1	-	CSAKGAVNTEAFF	TGCAGTGCTAAAGGGGCGGTGAACACTGAAGCTTTCTTT